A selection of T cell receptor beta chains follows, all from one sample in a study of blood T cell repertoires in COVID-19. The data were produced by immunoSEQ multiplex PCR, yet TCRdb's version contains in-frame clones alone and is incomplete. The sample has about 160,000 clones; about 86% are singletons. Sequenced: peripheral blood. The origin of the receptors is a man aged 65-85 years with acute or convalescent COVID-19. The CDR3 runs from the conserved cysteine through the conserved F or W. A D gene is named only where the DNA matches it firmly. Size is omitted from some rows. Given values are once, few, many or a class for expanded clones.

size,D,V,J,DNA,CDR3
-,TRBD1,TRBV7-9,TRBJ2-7,TGTGCCAGCAGCCTAACAGGGGGTGGCTCCTACGAGCAGTACTTC,CASSLTGGGSYEQYF
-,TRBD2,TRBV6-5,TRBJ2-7,TGTGCCAGCAGAGGACTAGCGGAGGTCTACGAGCAGTACTTC,CASRGLAEVYEQYF
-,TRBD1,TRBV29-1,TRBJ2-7,TGCAGCGTTGTTCGGGGGACAGGGCCCTACGAGCAGTACTTC,CSVVRGTGPYEQYF
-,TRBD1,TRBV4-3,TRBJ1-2,TGCGCCAGCAGTTTATCGCGCGGGACAGGGGCCCTCTATTATGGCTACACCTTC,CASSLSRGTGALYYGYTF
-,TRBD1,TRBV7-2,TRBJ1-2,TGTGCCAGCAGCCCTCTGGACAGGGGAAAACGCGGCTACACCTTC,CASSPLDRGKRGYTF
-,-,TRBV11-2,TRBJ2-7,TGTGCCAGCAGCCTCGTCCCCTACGAGCAGTACTTC,CASSLVPYEQYF
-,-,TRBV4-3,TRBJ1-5,TGCGCCAGCAGCCAAGATTTTAGGGGGACTAGCAATCAGCCCCAGCATTTT,CASSQDFRGTSNQPQHF
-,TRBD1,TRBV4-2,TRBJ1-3,TGTGCCAGCAGCCGGGGGACAGGCAACTCTGGAAACACCATATATTTT,CASSRGTGNSGNTIYF
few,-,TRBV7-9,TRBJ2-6,TGTGCCAGCAGACTAACAGGATCTGGGGCCAACGTCCTGACTTTC,CASRLTGSGANVLTF
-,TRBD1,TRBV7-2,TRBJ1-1,TGTGCCAGCAGCGTGACAGGGGGCAGGACTGAAGCTTTCTTT,CASSVTGGRTEAFF
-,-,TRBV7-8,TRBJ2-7,TGTGCCAGCAGCTCGGGACAAACCTACGAGCAGTACTTC,CASSSGQTYEQYF
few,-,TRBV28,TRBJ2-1,TGTGCCAGCAGGGGGGGCTACAATGAGCAGTTCTTC,CASRGGYNEQFF
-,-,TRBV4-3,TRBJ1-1,TGCGCCAGCAGCCAAGGAAATCGGGGGAGAGACACTGAAGCTTTCTTT,CASSQGNRGRDTEAFF
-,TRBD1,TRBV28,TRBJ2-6,TGTGCCAGCAGTGCCGGGACAGGGTTCTCTGGGGCCAACGTCCTGACTTTC,CASSAGTGFSGANVLTF
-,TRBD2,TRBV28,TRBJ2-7,TGTGCCAGCAGTTTGGGCCCTAGCGGGAGCACCAGATACGAGCAGTACTTC,CASSLGPSGSTRYEQYF
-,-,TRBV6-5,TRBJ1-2,TGTGCCAGCAGTTACCCGGGTAGCTATGGCTACACCTTC,CASSYPGSYGYTF
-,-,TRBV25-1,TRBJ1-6,TGTGCCAGCAGTGCCCGGGACATCTATAATTCACCCCTCCACTTT,CASSARDIYNSPLHF
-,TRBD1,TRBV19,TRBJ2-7,TGTGCCAGTAGTATAACAGGGGTTGGATACGAGCAGTACTTC,CASSITGVGYEQYF
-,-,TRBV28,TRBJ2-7,TGTGCCAGCAGTTTTCCCCACGCGGGCTCCTACGAGCAGTACTTC,CASSFPHAGSYEQYF
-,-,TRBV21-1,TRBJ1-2,TGTGCCAGCAGTGACAGGGGAATCTATGGCTACACCTTC,CASSDRGIYGYTF
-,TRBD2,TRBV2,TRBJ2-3,TGTGCCAGCAGTGTTCCTAGCGGGAGGGCCGGAACAGATACGCAGTATTTT,CASSVPSGRAGTDTQYF
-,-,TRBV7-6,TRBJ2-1,TGTGCCAGCAGCTCCCTAGCGAGCGTAAGTCCACGGTCCCTCTCCTACAATGAGCAGTTCTTC,CASSSLASVSPRSLSYNEQFF
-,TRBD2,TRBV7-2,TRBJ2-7,TGTGCCAGCAGCTTAGTGTCTAGCGGGAGCTCCTACGAGCAGTACTTC,CASSLVSSGSSYEQYF
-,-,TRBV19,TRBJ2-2,TGTGCCAGTAGTATACCAGGGAACACCGGGGAGCTGTTTTTT,CASSIPGNTGELFF
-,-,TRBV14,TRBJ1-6,TGTGCCAGCAGCCAAGAATGGGAGGATTCACCCCTCCACTTT,CASSQEWEDSPLHF
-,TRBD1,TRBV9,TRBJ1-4,TGTGCCAGCAGCAGGGGGACAGCTAATGAAAAACTGTTTTTT,CASSRGTANEKLFF
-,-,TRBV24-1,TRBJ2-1,TGTGCCACCAGTGCCCCGGGGGAGCAGTTCTTC,CATSAPGEQFF
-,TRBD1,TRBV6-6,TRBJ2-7,TGTGCCAGCAGCCCTCAGGGACAGGGGGCCTACGAGCAGTACTTC,CASSPQGQGAYEQYF
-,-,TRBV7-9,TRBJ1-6,TGTGCCAGCAGCCGAAGCGACGTGGGTTCACCCCTCCACTTT,CASSRSDVGSPLHF
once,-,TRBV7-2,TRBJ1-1,TGTGCCAGCCAAAACTGGGGGGACCGCTCTGACGAAGCTTTCTTT,CASQNWGDRSDEAFF
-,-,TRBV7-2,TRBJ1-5,TGTGCCAGCAGCTTAGCGACAGCCTCTAGCAATCAGCCCCAGCATTTT,CASSLATASSNQPQHF
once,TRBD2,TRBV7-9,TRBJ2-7,TGTGCCAGCAGTTTAGCGGGAGGGCCTCAAGAGCAGTACTTC,CASSLAGGPQEQYF
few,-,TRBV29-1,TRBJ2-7,TGCAGCGTTCAGTCAGTTGGGGAGACCTACGAGCAGTACTTC,CSVQSVGETYEQYF
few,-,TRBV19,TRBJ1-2,TGTGCCAGTAGTAGCTCCCCATCAGGGAAGGACTATGGCTACACCTTC,CASSSSPSGKDYGYTF
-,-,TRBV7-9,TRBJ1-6,TGTGCCAGCACCTCCGACAGTCAGAATTCACCCCTCCACTTT,CASTSDSQNSPLHF
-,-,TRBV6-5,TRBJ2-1,TGTGCCAGCAAACGGGAGATAGGAAATGAGCAGTTCTTC,CASKREIGNEQFF
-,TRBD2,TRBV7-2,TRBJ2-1,TGTGCCAGCAATCCGGCTAGCGGGAGAGGTGAGCAGTTCTTC,CASNPASGRGEQFF
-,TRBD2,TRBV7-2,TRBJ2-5,TGTGCCAGCAGCCCCAGACTAGCGGGAGAGACCCAGTACTTC,CASSPRLAGETQYF
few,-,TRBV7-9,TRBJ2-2,TGTGCCAGCAGCTTACCCCTACAGGGCTTCAACACCGGGGAGCTGTTTTTT,CASSLPLQGFNTGELFF
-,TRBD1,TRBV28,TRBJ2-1,TGTGCCAGCAGTTCAACAGGGGGTCGCGAGCAGTTCTTC,CASSSTGGREQFF
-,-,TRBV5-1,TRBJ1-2,TGCGCCAGCAGCTTTGAAGGGAGAGGAGGCTACACCTTC,CASSFEGRGGYTF
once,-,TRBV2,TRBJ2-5,TGTGCCAGCATAGAACAGGGACGCGAGACCCAGTACTTC,CASIEQGRETQYF
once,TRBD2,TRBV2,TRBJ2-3,TGTGCCAGCAGTGAAGCAAGCGGGAGGAACACAGATACGCAGTATTTT,CASSEASGRNTDTQYF
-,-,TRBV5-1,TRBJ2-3,TGCGCCAGCAGCTCAGGGGTCGCAGATACGCAGTATTTT,CASSSGVADTQYF
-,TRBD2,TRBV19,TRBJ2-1,TGTGCCAGTAGTATAGATGCAAGTAGCGGGAGGGCCTACAATGAGCAGTTCTTC,CASSIDASSGRAYNEQFF
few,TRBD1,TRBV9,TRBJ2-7,TGTGCCAGCAGCGACGTCTACAGGGGGCTTATTTACGAGCAGTACTTC,CASSDVYRGLIYEQYF
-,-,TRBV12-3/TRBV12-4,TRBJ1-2,TGTGCCAGCAGTAGGGGGGGCTGGTATGGCTACACCTTC,CASSRGGWYGYTF
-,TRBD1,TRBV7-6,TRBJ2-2,TGTGCCAGCAGCTTAGGGCCCGGGACAGGGTTACCCGGGGAGCTGTTTTTT,CASSLGPGTGLPGELFF
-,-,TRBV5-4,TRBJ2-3,TGTGCCAGCAGCTTGCAGGGTAGCACAGATACGCAGTATTTT,CASSLQGSTDTQYF
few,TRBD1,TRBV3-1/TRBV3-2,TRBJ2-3,TGTGCCAGCAGCCTGGCCGGACAGGGGACAGATACGCAGTATTTT,CASSLAGQGTDTQYF
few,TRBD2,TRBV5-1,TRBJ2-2,TGCGCCAGCAGCCAGGAACCGACTAGCACCCTAAGGGAGCTGTTTTTT,CASSQEPTSTLRELFF
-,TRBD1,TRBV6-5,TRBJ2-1,TGTGCCAGCAGTTCCTTGACAGGGGCCTACAATGAGCAGTTCTTC,CASSSLTGAYNEQFF
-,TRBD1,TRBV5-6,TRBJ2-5,TGTGCCAGCAGCCTGACAGGGCTCGGGACCCAGTACTTC,CASSLTGLGTQYF
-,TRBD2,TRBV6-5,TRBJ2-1,TGTGCCAGCAGTTACGCTAGCGGGAAGGGGAATGAGCAGTTCTTC,CASSYASGKGNEQFF
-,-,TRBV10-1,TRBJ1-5,TGCGCCAGCAGTGAAAGGGGCGGGGATAGCAATCAGCCCCAGCATTTT,CASSERGGDSNQPQHF